This T cell receptor beta chain was documented in a study of early T cells in non-severe SARS-CoV-2 infection. The protocol attached unique molecular identifiers to individual cDNA molecules. MiXCR, run by TCRdb on the 5' RACE reads, gives a single entry per CDR3 protein. The sample yields roughly 99,000 distinct CDR3 sequences, around 10% seen once. From germline, CDR1 is SNHLY and CDR2 FYNNEI. V shed 7 bases and J shed 6 bases, with 18 bases lying between them. The length of the CDR3 is 14 residues. This clonotype was obtained from an adult who was a healthcare worker with PCR-confirmed SARS-CoV-2 infection or an uninfected control (not recorded which). The chain is built from TRBV2 and TRBJ1-1; D is unclear. The sequencing input was whole blood. The CDR3 is CASIGKDWTAEAFF. CDR3 nucleotide sequence: TGTGCCAGCATCGGGAAAGATTGGACGGCTGAAGCTTTCTTT.